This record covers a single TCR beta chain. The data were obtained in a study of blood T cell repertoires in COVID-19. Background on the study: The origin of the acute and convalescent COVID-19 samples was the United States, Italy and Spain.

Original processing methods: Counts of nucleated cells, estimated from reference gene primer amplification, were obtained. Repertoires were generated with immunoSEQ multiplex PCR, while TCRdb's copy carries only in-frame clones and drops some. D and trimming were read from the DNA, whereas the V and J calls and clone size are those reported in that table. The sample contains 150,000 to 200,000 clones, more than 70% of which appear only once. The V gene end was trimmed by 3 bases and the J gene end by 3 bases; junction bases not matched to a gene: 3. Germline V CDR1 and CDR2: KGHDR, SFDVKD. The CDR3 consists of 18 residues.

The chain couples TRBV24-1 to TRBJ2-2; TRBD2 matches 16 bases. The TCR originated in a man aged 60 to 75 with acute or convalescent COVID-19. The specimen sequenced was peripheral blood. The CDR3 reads CATSDPGLAGGYTGELFF. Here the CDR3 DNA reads TGTGCCACCAGTGATCCGGGACTAGCGGGGGGGTACACCGGGGAGCTGTTTTTT.